Sequencing of this T cell receptor (beta chain) was carried out in a study of cytomegalovirus exposure and HLA in healthy donors (dated by TCRdb to 2017 to 2019). About the investigation overall: An earlier analysis of about 530 of the donors reported around 280 Gb of sequence data and 100 million to 120 million unique TCR beta sequences obtained from around 170 million T cells. Roughly 310 gigabases of sequencing data and tens of millions of unique TCR sequences were included in an early release covering over 600 HLA-typed donors. The genetic ancestry cluster associated with self-reported Caucasian donors included about four fifths of the 300 to 450 genotyped donors. The study aimed to test whether cataloging public T cell receptors could reveal signatures of past pathogen exposure. Using immunosequencing, the study profiled T cell repertoires from roughly 650 subjects and related those repertoires to cytomegalovirus serostatus. Besides the first cohort of roughly 660 subjects, a separate validation cohort made up of 120 different subjects was used. To predict cytomegalovirus infection status, the study combined high-throughput TCR immunosequencing, statistical association of individual TCRs with disease status, and machine learning. A later analysis re-analyzed previously published TCR beta repertoires from approximately 700 donors and added high-resolution HLA genotyping to study TCR occurrence patterns. Rather than using new phenotypic data, the later analysis identified candidate immune exposures from TCR beta sequences and from how often those sequences occurred across donors. In an earlier analysis of 587 of the donors, high-throughput TCR beta sequencing was used to judge whether each TCR beta V gene segment behaved as functional or pseudogenic. Donor age, sex, ethnicity and CMV serostatus were compiled alongside the repertoire data. A later genetic analysis used genome-wide SNP genotypes for about 60% of the roughly 700 donors, treating that subset as a discovery cohort. Every repertoire in the discovery cohort had been generated on one and the same sequencing platform. HLA typing included class I and class II loci at four-digit resolution. Typing coverage differed by locus: A, B, C, DRB1 and DQB1 were typed in roughly 620-640 donors, DQA1 in 522, DPA1 in around 610, and DPB1 in 400 to 480. A few DR-DQ haplotypes were treated as single units for association and clustering because of strong linkage in the cohort. Among 300 to 450 genotyped donors of the cohort, an average of about 240,000 unique TCR beta nucleotide sequences were sequenced per donor, around a sixth of them non-productive.

V loses 7 bases at its end and J loses 4 bases; junction bases beyond the gene matches: 13. CDR1 is given as MNHEY and CDR2 as SMNVEV, both from the germline V gene (reference sequence). The CDR3 runs 19 amino acids, cysteine and phenylalanine included. CDR3 DNA only is kept here, 57 bases in frame from base 1. In total, roughly 670 healthy bone marrow donors made up the cohort. At the time of sampling, every cohort member was nominally healthy, though immune exposures that went unrecorded were likely present. The donor was CMV seropositive and was included in the group of approximately 310 seropositive cohort members. A peripheral blood sample was collected from each donor, and TCR beta sequencing was performed on peripheral blood mononuclear cells. Genomic DNA was extracted from the blood cell samples with the Qiagen DNeasy Blood Extraction Kit. In the case of this clone: The antigen this receptor binds is unknown. No base qualities exist here, and no much larger clone lies one base off it.

The library was prepared using the immunoSEQ multiplex PCR assay. For the multiplex PCR, a mixture combining 60 forward primers for TCR Vbeta segments and 13 reverse primers for TCR Jbeta segments was used. The CDR3 region of rearranged TCR beta genes was amplified from genomic DNA with a multiplex PCR assay. Amplified TCR beta libraries were sequenced as 87-base-pair reads on the Illumina HiSeq System. For the original study's pipeline: In a later analysis, approximately 74 million unique TCR beta chains were counted across the approximately 670 repertoires, and around 10 million of these chains were shared by at least two donors. To remove PCR and sequencing errors, raw reads were error-corrected and collapsed into unique sequences using a nearest-neighbor algorithm that merged closely related sequences. V, D and J gene segments were assigned by aligning CDR3 sequences to IMGT reference sequences. Each retained sequence needed at least a six-nucleotide match to both a V gene segment and a J gene segment. A rearrangement was called productive if the CDR3 had no stop codons and remained in frame with V and J, and every other rearrangement was called non-productive. Following IMGT convention, CDR3 was defined as the stretch from the second conserved V-encoded cysteine up to the conserved J-encoded phenylalanine. The earlier analysis of 587 of the donors excluded any sequence lacking an unambiguous match to a single V gene segment. An earlier analysis of fewer than 750 of the donors classified V segments as functional when productive rearrangements were above 56.7% and as segregating when the standard deviation between donors was above 5%. A statistical classification framework was developed to diagnose cytomegalovirus status using the catalog of TCR beta chain sequences. In a later analysis, TCR nucleotide sequences were compared against IMGT/GENE-DB human TR gene sequences so that V and J genes could be assigned. In a later analysis, CDR3 sequences and most-parsimonious VDJ recombination scenarios were assigned using the TCRdist pipeline. In a later analysis, every TCR beta chain was defined by the combination of its CDR3 amino acid sequence and its V-gene family, and reads without a unique V-gene family were dropped. A later analysis removed roughly 590 highly shared, low-generation-probability nucleotide sequences to deal with suspected cross-contamination and a sequencing artifact. A later analysis calculated a clonal expansion index for each public chain from normalized within-repertoire ranks of inferred template counts. In a later analysis, generation probabilities were computed with a VDJ recombination model fitted to out-of-frame rearrangements, and the resulting probabilities were checked against IGoR. A later analysis scored TCR-TCR, TCR-HLA and TCR-CMV co-occurrence with hypergeometric tests, applying a repertoire-size bias correction to TCR pairs. To estimate false discovery rates, a later analysis permuted the HLA or CMV assignments 20 times. In a later analysis, co-occurring TCRs were grouped using DBSCAN, and TCRdist sequence similarity was added for clustering within HLA-allele-positive subsets. For co-occurrence clustering, repertoires with fewer than 30,000 or more than 120,000 public chains were excluded, along with roughly 5 repertoires with anomalous nucleotide sharing. TCRdb took over this immuneACCESS table, retaining in-frame rearrangements with V and J assigned. Such tables are incomplete; in checked studies, under half of the missing clones stem from an unresolved V gene, and the remainder is unexplained. The D gene and trimming were derived from the DNA, and the V and J assignments and clone size from that table. Present in this sample are approximately 210,000 clones, 82% of which were seen just once. Of the sample, around 6% is held by the ten largest clones.

Paper-wide results and their limitations: According to a later analysis, most CMV-associated TCR beta chains appeared to be HLA-restricted, and the HLA associations seemed to be driven largely by CMV exposure. A few of the identified cytomegalovirus-associated TCR beta chains were confirmed in vitro to be specific for cytomegalovirus antigens. A later analysis associated 15,000 or so TCR beta sequences with specific HLA alleles at a false discovery rate of 0.05. According to the authors, the approach could potentially be generalized to other disease states and immunological phenotypes. Strong co-occurrence of HLA alleles, especially DR and DQ, made assigning TCR associations to individual alleles difficult. CMV serostatus was the only immune exposure information available for the cohort. The presence/absence analyses assumed that sequencing depth was roughly uniform across donors, and that assumption may not be true. In an earlier analysis of approximately 600 of the donors, most TCR beta V segments were observed in productive rearrangements about 87% or about 30% of the time, broadly matching IMGT annotations. The cohort was sequenced for TCR beta chains only, and without alpha or paired-chain data the features that could be detected were limited. Because counts were too low, roughly 17 rarely observed V segments, including chromosome 9 orphons, were left out of the earlier analysis of a few hundred of the donors. Because HLA typing was unavailable for some donors at each locus, only the typed subset was used in association tests. Some IMGT-functional V segments, including TRBV6-2 and TRBV6-3, could not be told apart with the 87-base-pair reads, so those segments were excluded. In a later genetic analysis, a missense DCLRE1C variant was associated with V-gene and J-gene trimming of TCR beta chains, and the association was replicated in an independent cohort. Several of the top co-occurrence clusters appeared to be linked to parvovirus B19, influenza, CMV and Epstein-Barr virus, according to a later analysis. Correlated functional status among segregating V segments might reflect linkage disequilibrium, but an unknown experimental factor could not be ruled out. A cluster of highly shared sequence variants was judged likely to represent a technical artifact of the sequencing pipeline. A later analysis found that HLA-associated TCR beta chains were more clonally expanded and had lower generation probabilities than equally common non-associated chains. The classifier was reported to diagnose cytomegalovirus status with high specificity and sensitivity in both the original and validation cohorts. A further reported finding was that TCR beta sequences accurately predicted the HLA-A and HLA-B alleles for most subjects in the first cohort. Most TCR sequences were observed very rarely across donors, whereas some public TCRs were present in many individuals. In the study, around 150 TCR beta chains were listed as associated with cytomegalovirus. In a later analysis, the rate of TCR association differed among HLA loci, with DRB1 alleles having the most associated TCRs and HLA-C alleles having the fewest. According to a later genetic analysis, donors in an Asian-associated ancestry cluster had fewer N-insertions in productive TCRs than the approximately 650-donor mean.

The chain couples TRBV27 to TRBJ2-1, and 16 bases in between align with TRBD2. The specimen sequenced was PBMCs. The TCR originated in a man aged 35-49 years in good health and CMV-seropositive. The DNA sequence is as follows: TGTGCCAGCACCCCAAGAGGGACTAGCGGGAGGGCAGCATACAATGAGCAGTTCTTC. This encodes CASTPRGTSGRAAYNEQFF.